Given below is one TCR beta chain in context. The antigen is not known. PCR was performed using 60 Vbeta and 13 Jbeta primers. The protocol was immunoSEQ multiplex PCR, while the TCRdb copy is restricted to in-frame clones and leaves out a portion. This sample has about 160,000 clones; 60% to 80% occur once, and the top ten carry approximately 8.7%. These data originate in a study of cytomegalovirus exposure and HLA in healthy donors. Study findings and constraints: A likely sequencing artifact accounted for one observed cluster of highly shared sequence variants.

The CDR3 consists of 15 residues. V was pared by 1 base and J by 4 bases, with 6 bases of the junction left unmatched. The germline V gene encodes CDR1 MNHNS and CDR2 SASEGT. Sequences were obtained from PBMCs. The rearrangement joins TRBV6-1 to TRBJ2-7, with 8 bases that match TRBD1. The sequence derives from a man in his late teens or twenties in good health and CMV-seropositive. CDR3 DNA: TGTGCCAGCAGTGAAGGGCAGGGGGCCCCGTACGAGCAGTACTTC. Protein: CASSEGQGAPYEQYF.